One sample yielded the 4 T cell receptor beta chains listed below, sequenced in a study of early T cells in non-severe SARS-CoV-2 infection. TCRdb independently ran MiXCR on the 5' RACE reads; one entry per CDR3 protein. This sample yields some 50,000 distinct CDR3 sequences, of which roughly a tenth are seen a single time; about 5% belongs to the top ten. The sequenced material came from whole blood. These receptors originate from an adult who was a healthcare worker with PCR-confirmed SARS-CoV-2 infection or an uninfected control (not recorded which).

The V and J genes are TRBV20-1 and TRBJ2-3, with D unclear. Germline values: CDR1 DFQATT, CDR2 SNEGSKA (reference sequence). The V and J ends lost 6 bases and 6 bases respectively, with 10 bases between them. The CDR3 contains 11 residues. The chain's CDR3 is CSAAEGDTQYF. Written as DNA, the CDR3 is TGCAGTGCCGCCGAAGGGGATACGCAGTATTTT.

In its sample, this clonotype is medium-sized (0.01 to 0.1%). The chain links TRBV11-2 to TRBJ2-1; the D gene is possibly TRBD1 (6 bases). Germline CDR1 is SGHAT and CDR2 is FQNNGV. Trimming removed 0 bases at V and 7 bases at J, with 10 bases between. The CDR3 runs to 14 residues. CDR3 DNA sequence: TGTGCCAGCAGCTTAGAAAGGGGGACAAATGAGCAGTTCTTC. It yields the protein CASSLERGTNEQFF.

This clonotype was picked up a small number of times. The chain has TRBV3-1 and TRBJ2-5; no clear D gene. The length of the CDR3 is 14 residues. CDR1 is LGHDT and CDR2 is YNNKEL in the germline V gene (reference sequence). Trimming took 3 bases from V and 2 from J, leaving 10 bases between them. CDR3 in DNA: TGTGCCAGCAGCCAGAGCTTATCGCAAGAGACCCAGTACTTC. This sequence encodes CASSQSLSQETQYF.

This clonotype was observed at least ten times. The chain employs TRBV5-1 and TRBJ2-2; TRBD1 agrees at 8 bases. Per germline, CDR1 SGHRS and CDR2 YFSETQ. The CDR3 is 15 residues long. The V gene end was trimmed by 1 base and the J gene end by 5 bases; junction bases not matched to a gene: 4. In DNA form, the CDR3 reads TGCGCCAGCAGCTTGCAGGGGGCGAGTACCGGGGAGCTGTTTTTT. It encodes CASSLQGASTGELFF.